The 5 T cell receptor beta chains given below trace back to one sample, sequenced in a study of cytotoxic CD8 clonotypes in ibrutinib-treated CLL. Generated by immunoSEQ multiplex PCR, the TCRdb table keeps only in-frame clones and is missing some. The sample lists about 60,000 clones; 54% were seen once. The material sequenced was PBMCs, taken at disease progression, from a patient treated with ibrutinib. Receptors originate from a human donor with chronic lymphocytic leukemia.

V is TRBV21-1 and J is TRBJ1-3. TRBV21-1 is a listed pseudogene. CDR3 size: 17 residues. CDR3 sequence reads: CASEPRRGPGSGNTIYF. The CDR3 nucleotides are TGTGCCAGCGAGCCTAGGAGGGGCCCTGGCTCTGGAAACACCATATATTTT.

V is TRBV6-1 and J is TRBJ2-3, with D possibly being TRBD2 (6 bases). There are 15 residues in the CDR3. Germline values: CDR1 MNHNS, CDR2 SASEGT. Trimming stripped 4 bases from V and 3 bases from J, with 14 bases between. In DNA form, the CDR3 reads TGTGCCAGCAGTGGGCAATGGGGACTTACAGATACGCAGTATTTT. It yields the protein CASSGQWGLTDTQYF.

The chain uses TRBV9 and TRBJ1-6; weak D call: TRBD1 (5 bases). Germline assignment: CDR1 SGDLS and CDR2 YYNGEE. This CDR3 is built from 16 residues. Between the trimmed V and J ends, which lost 3 bases and 7 bases, there was a span of 17 bases. This CDR3 reads CASSGLGVKGNSPLHF. As DNA, the CDR3 is TGTGCCAGCAGCGGACTAGGGGTCAAGGGGAATTCACCCCTCCACTTT.

V gene TRBV5-1 combines with J gene TRBJ2-7; D remains unclear. Germline CDR1 and CDR2: SGHRS and YFSETQ. The CDR3 runs 12 residues. With 0 bases removed from V and 2 bases from J, the gap between germline ends came to 3 bases. In DNA form, the CDR3 reads TGCGCCAGCAGCTTGGGGACCTACGAGCAGTACTTC. This sequence encodes CASSLGTYEQYF.

This clone appeared a few times. The chain recombines TRBV27 with TRBJ2-1; D is perhaps TRBD1 (6 bases). This CDR3 region has 15 residues. Trimming cost V 6 bases and J 2 bases, with 14 bases left between them. Germline values: CDR1 MNHEY, CDR2 SMNVEV (reference sequence). For the CDR3, the DNA is TGTGCCAGCAGCCTAGACAGGAATGCCTACAATGAGCAGTTCTTC. Translating it yields CASSLDRNAYNEQFF.